This record looks at one T cell receptor beta chain sequence and its context. Antigen specificity is unknown. The length of the CDR3 is 15 residues. The germline gives CDR1 SGDLS, CDR2 YYNGEE. The V end lost 0 bases, the J end lost 4 bases, and 13 bases lay between the germline ends. Indicated treatment: some 20 received Ad26.COV2.S at low or high dose, single or two shots; 5 received placebo; per-sample allocation not given. Sampling happened 63 days after the first vaccine or placebo injection. The individual, an adult aged 18-55 years, was a donor in Boston. The study used a vaccine consisting of an Ad26 vector that expressed Wuhan-strain SARS-CoV-2 spike. These data originate in a study of Ad26.COV2.S vaccination and SARS-CoV-2 variants. Study-wide results and limits: TCR breadth and depth estimates may have understated total T cell responses.

TCRdb keeps only in-frame clones here, not all; method: immunoSEQ multiplex PCR. The data hold more than 300,000 clones, with roughly 90% observed a single time. Sample: peripheral blood, taken in a trial of Ad26.COV2.S vaccine versus placebo. The clonotype originates from a person aged 18-60 years who received the Ad26.COV2.S COVID-19 vaccine or a placebo. The V gene is TRBV9, the J gene TRBJ2-5; possibly TRBD1 for D (5 bases). This chain's CDR3 is CASSVVPGSGETQYF. CDR3 sequence (DNA): TGTGCCAGCAGCGTAGTCCCAGGGTCGGGAGAGACCCAGTACTTC.